The 27 T cell receptor beta chains listed next were all sequenced from one sample in a study of blood T cell repertoires in COVID-19. The assay was immunoSEQ multiplex PCR, and TCRdb's table has in-frame clones only and misses some. Seen here are roughly 200,000 clones, about 89% observed once, and the top ten hold approximately 6.7%. Sequencing used peripheral blood. These receptors were obtained from a man in his forties with acute or convalescent COVID-19.

This clone has only a few counts. The chain has TRBV5-4 and TRBJ2-7, with D possibly TRBD1 on 5 matching bases. The germline V gene has CDR1 SGHNT and CDR2 YYREEE (reference sequence). Trimming left V 0 bases short and J 6 bases short, with 7 bases between. This CDR3 contains 12 residues. CDR3 amino acids: CASSLVGVEQYF. The CDR3 region has the DNA TGTGCCAGCAGCTTGGTAGGGGTCGAGCAGTACTTC.

The rearrangement links TRBV5-1 to TRBJ1-6, with 8 bases aligning to TRBD1. This CDR3 region has 15 residues. The germline V gene has CDR1 SGHRS and CDR2 YFSETQ. Losses at the gene ends were 1 base for V and 10 bases for J; bases not matched to a gene: 7. Here the CDR3 DNA reads TGCGCCAGCAGCTTGTCGGACAGGGTGCGATCACCCCTCCACTTT. Protein product: CASSLSDRVRSPLHF. Using reference TRBV5-1 and TRBJ1-6 for the parts outside the CDR3, the full variable domain is KAGVTQTPRYLIKTRGQQVTLSCSPISGHRSVSWYQQTPGQGLQFLFEYFSETQRNKGNFPGRFSGRQFSNSRSEMNVSTLELGDSALYLCASSLSDRVRSPLHFGNGTRLTVT.

The chain carries TRBV11-2 and TRBJ1-1; 8 nucleotides align to TRBD1. The junction had 2 bases not matched to a gene; V was cut back by 1 base and J by 4 bases. The CDR3 sequence is 14 residues long. CDR1 and CDR2 (germline): SGHAT, FQNNGV. CDR3: CASSLVQGGTEAFF. Here the CDR3 DNA reads TGTGCCAGCAGCTTAGTACAGGGGGGCACTGAAGCTTTCTTT.

This clone occurred a few times. The chain couples TRBV6-2 or TRBV6-3 to TRBJ1-2; 9 positions match TRBD1. CDR1 and CDR2 from the germline V gene are MNHEY and SVGEGT. V shed 6 bases and J 2 bases; nucleotides not matched to a gene: 7. The CDR3 loop spans 15 amino acids. The CDR3 is CASRPSGQGNYGYTF. The CDR3 nucleotides are TGTGCCAGCAGACCTTCGGGACAGGGCAACTATGGCTACACCTTC.

The V and J genes are TRBV5-5 and TRBJ1-2, with a weak D call TRBD1 (6 bases). Germline lookup yields CDR1 SGHKS and CDR2 YYEKEE (reference sequence). This CDR3 is built from 16 residues. With 4 bases removed from V and 7 bases from J, the gap between germline ends came to 23 bases. CDR3 in DNA: TGTGCCAGCAGCAGTTCAGGGGCCCAATGGGGTAGTGGCTACACCTTC. The encoded protein is CASSSSGAQWGSGYTF. Full variable domain (outside the CDR3, taken from reference TRBV5-5 and TRBJ1-2): DAGVTQSPTHLIKTRGQQVTLRCSPISGHKSVSWYQQVLGQGPQFIFQYYEKEERGRGNFPDRFSARQFPNYSSELNVNALLLGDSALYLCASSSSGAQWGSGYTFGSGTRLTVV.

The chain carries TRBV5-1 and TRBJ2-6, with D maybe TRBD1 (6 bases). From germline, CDR1 is SGHRS and CDR2 YFSETQ. The CDR3 spans 19 residues. Between the trimmed V and J ends, which lost 4 bases and 0 bases, there was a span of 20 bases. The CDR3 spells CASSGFRTELRSGANVLTF. The CDR3 nucleotides read TGCGCCAGCAGCGGGTTTAGGACAGAGTTGCGCTCTGGGGCCAACGTCCTGACTTTC.

The chain uses TRBV5-5 and TRBJ2-2; the D gene is possibly TRBD1 (5 bases). V lost 0 bases, J lost 2 bases, and 11 bases lay in between. Germline CDR1 and CDR2: SGHKS and YYEKEE (reference sequence). The CDR3 has 16 amino acids. CDR3 sequence reads: CASSLGVRANTGELFF. Written as DNA, the CDR3 is TGTGCCAGCAGCTTGGGGGTCAGGGCCAACACCGGGGAGCTGTTTTTT.

The rearrangement joins TRBV2 to TRBJ1-5, with 11 bases that match TRBD1. V gave up 4 bases and J gave up 6 bases; unmatched junction bases: 2. CDR3 length: 14 amino acids. From germline, CDR1 is SNHLY and CDR2 FYNNEI. The chain's CDR3 is CASSGTGGPQPQHF. The CDR3 DNA reads as TGTGCCAGCAGTGGGACAGGGGGCCCTCAGCCCCAGCATTTT.

This chain connects TRBV5-1 to TRBJ2-3; TRBD2 matches 9 bases. The CDR3 has 15 residues. J gave up 1 base and V 4 bases, and 4 bases lay outside the gene matches. Germline CDR1 SGHRS, CDR2 YFSETQ. Here the CDR3 reads CASSPPSGGTDTQYF. The CDR3 coding sequence is TGCGCCAGCAGCCCTCCTAGCGGGGGCACAGATACGCAGTATTTT.

The V call is TRBV2, the J call TRBJ1-2, with D maybe TRBD1 (6 bases). CDR1 SNHLY and CDR2 FYNNEI come from the germline V gene. With 8 bases removed from V and 6 bases from J, the gap between germline ends came to 16 bases. This CDR3 is built from 13 residues. The CDR3: CASRRTVTDGYTF. CDR3 DNA: TGTGCCAGCCGTAGGACAGTCACGGATGGCTACACCTTC.

This chain uses TRBV2 with TRBJ1-5, with TRBD1 matching 8 bases. Trimming took 6 bases from V and 1 from J; bases not matched to a gene: 5. Germline values: CDR1 SNHLY, CDR2 FYNNEI. The CDR3 is 15 residues long. DNA for the CDR3: TGTGCCAGCAGAAAGGACAGGGCCAGCAATCAGCCCCAGCATTTT. Translation gives CASRKDRASNQPQHF.

The chain couples TRBV3-1 (or the pseudogene TRBV3-2) to TRBJ1-5, with D perhaps TRBD1 (5 bases). Germline V lookup: CDR1 LGHDT, CDR2 YNNKEL (reference sequence). The CDR3 runs to 16 residues. Trimming stripped 4 bases from V and 5 bases from J, with 18 bases between. For the CDR3, the DNA is TGTGCCAGCAGCCCCCGGGGGATAATGGGGTATCAGCCCCAGCATTTT. Translating gives CASSPRGIMGYQPQHF.

The chain joins TRBV6-6 to TRBJ1-1, with no clear D. This CDR3 contains 13 residues. The ends were cut back, 8 bases at V and 0 bases at J, with 10 bases in the middle. The germline CDR1 and CDR2 sequences are MNHNY and SVGAGI (reference sequence). The CDR3 sequence is CASVDFMNTEAFF. CDR3 bases: TGTGCCAGCGTAGATTTCATGAACACTGAAGCTTTCTTT.

J is TRBJ1-1 and V is TRBV5-4; 7 nucleotides agree with TRBD1. CDR3 size: 12 residues. The germline V gene has CDR1 SGHNT and CDR2 YYREEE (reference sequence). Trimming cost V 10 bases and J 1 base; bases outside gene matches: 4. As DNA, the CDR3 is TGTGCCGGGAGACAGGGGAACACTGAAGCTTTCTTT. It is translated as CAGRQGNTEAFF.

The chain combines TRBV7-6 with TRBJ2-3, with a weak D call TRBD1 (5 bases). The CDR3 contains 15 residues. Germline V lookup: CDR1 SGHVS, CDR2 FNYEAQ. Trimming removed 0 bases at V and 3 bases at J, with 10 bases between. The CDR3 sequence is CASSLAQGTTDTQYF. CDR3 nucleotides: TGTGCCAGCAGCTTAGCGCAGGGTACGACAGATACGCAGTATTTT.

The chain uses TRBV27 and TRBJ2-1, with 8 bases matching TRBD2. Per germline, CDR1 MNHEY and CDR2 SMNVEV (reference sequence). The CDR3 totals 16 residues. V dropped 0 bases and J dropped 6; count of bases not matched to a gene: 7. CDR3 sequence reads: CASSLSAGDTSNEQFF. In DNA form, the CDR3 reads TGTGCCAGCAGTTTATCAGCGGGGGACACCTCCAATGAGCAGTTCTTC.

This clone was seen only a few times. The chain recombines TRBV27 with TRBJ1-2, with a possible D match to TRBD1 (6 bases). The CDR3 is made up of 13 amino acids. Germline V gives CDR1 MNHEY, CDR2 SMNVEV (reference sequence). The V and J ends lost 5 bases and 6 bases respectively, with 13 bases between them. CDR3 protein: CASSQAGADGYTF. Written as DNA, the CDR3 is TGTGCCAGCAGTCAAGCAGGGGCGGATGGCTACACCTTC.

The count of this clone is one. The chain links TRBV3-1 (or the pseudogene TRBV3-2) to TRBJ1-1, with a possible D match to TRBD1 (5 bases). CDR1 and CDR2 from the germline V gene are LGHDT and YNNKEL (reference sequence). Trimming cost V 2 bases and J 1 base, with 11 bases left between them. This CDR3 has 15 residues. The CDR3, as DNA: TGTGCCAGCAGCCAACAGGCGGGACGGAACACTGAAGCTTTCTTT. This gives the protein CASSQQAGRNTEAFF.

The V gene is TRBV4-2, the J gene TRBJ2-5; D unclear. The germline gives CDR1 LGHNA, CDR2 YNFKEQ. This CDR3 has 15 residues. The V end was cut by 0 bases, the J end by 1 base, with 9 bases between. For the CDR3, the DNA is TGTGCCAGCAGCCAAGAGGCGGCTATCCAAGAGACCCAGTACTTC. Its protein product is CASSQEAAIQETQYF.

The gene calls are TRBV10-2 and TRBJ2-3, with TRBD2 identical over 8 bases. The germline gives CDR1 WSHSY, CDR2 SAAADI. This CDR3 has 15 residues. Unmatched junction bases numbered 3, after V lost 4 bases and J lost 0 bases. The CDR3 reads CASSGGGGSTDTQYF. CDR3 in DNA: TGCGCCAGCAGTGGCGGCGGGGGGAGCACAGATACGCAGTATTTT.

V and J are TRBV24-1 and TRBJ2-7, with 7 bases that match TRBD2. The CDR3 length is 17 residues. CDR1 and CDR2 (germline): KGHDR, SFDVKD. After removal of 3 bases from V and 3 bases from J, the junction contained 13 bases not matched to a gene. Here the CDR3 DNA reads TGTGCCACCAGTGATCCACCTTCAGAGCGGGGTTTCTACGAGCAGTACTTC. This translates into CATSDPPSERGFYEQYF.

This clone was detected once. This chain links TRBV18 with TRBJ2-7; perhaps TRBD2 as D (5 bases). Trimming took off 6 bases at V and 0 bases at J, with 12 bases between the two ends. Germline V gives CDR1 KGHSH, CDR2 LQKENI. The CDR3 contains 14 residues. CDR3 sequence: CASSPGLGSYEQYF. In DNA, the CDR3 is TGTGCCAGCTCCCCAGGACTGGGCTCCTACGAGCAGTACTTC.

On this clone itself: Germline and junction disagree at one end, which may indicate a read error. The J gene is TRBJ2-1, the V gene TRBV10-3; 7 nucleotides line up with TRBD1. Germline CDR1 and CDR2: ENHRY and SYGVKD. The CDR3 covers 14 residues. The chain's CDR3 is CAITELQGIGEQFF. CDR3 nucleotides: TGTGCCATCACTGAGCTACAGGGGATCGGTGAGCAGTTCTTC.

The rearrangement links TRBV5-1 to TRBJ1-1, with unresolved D. The CDR3 sequence is 12 residues long. Germline V gene sequence: CDR1 SGHRS, CDR2 YFSETQ. The V end lost 5 bases, the J end lost 1 base, and 6 bases lay between the germline ends. CDR3 DNA: TGCGCCAGCAGAGAGGAGAACACTGAAGCTTTCTTT. This codes for CASREENTEAFF.

This chain connects TRBV30 to TRBJ1-2; D is possibly TRBD1 (6 bases). Trimming took 0 bases from V and 5 from J, leaving 10 bases between them. The CDR3 has 13 amino acids. Germline CDR1 GTSNPN, CDR2 SVGIG (reference sequence). The CDR3 DNA reads TGTGCCTGGAGTGTTCTTCAGGGGTATGGCTACACCTTC. It yields the protein CAWSVLQGYGYTF.

V gene TRBV12-3 or TRBV12-4 combines with J gene TRBJ1-2, with D perhaps TRBD1 (5 bases). The CDR3 covers 12 residues. Trimming removed 2 bases from V and 7 bases from J, with 8 bases in between. The CDR3 DNA follows: TGTGCCAGCAGTTTACCGGGGGGTGGCTACACCTTC. It translates to CASSLPGGGYTF.

In regard to this clone: One end of the junction varies from germline; a read error may be responsible. The V call is TRBV6-2 or TRBV6-3, the J call TRBJ2-7; 8 bases map to TRBD1. The CDR3 totals 14 residues. Germline V lookup: CDR1 MNHEY, CDR2 SVGEGT. CDR3 protein: CASSLAGGSNEQYF. The CDR3 DNA reads TGTGCCAGCAGTTTGGCAGGGGGCTCCAACGAGCAGTACTTC.